This T cell receptor beta chain was recovered during a study of blood T cell repertoires in COVID-19. Recovery meant two consecutive negative NP/OP PCR tests, professional clearance, or resolved symptoms. The CDR3 covers 11 residues. Trimming left V 6 bases short and J 2 bases short, with 8 bases between. CDR1 is SQVTM, CDR2 ANQGSEA, per germline. Under the authors' procedure: Amplification from reference gene primers served as the basis for estimated nucleated cell counts. Repertoires were generated with immunoSEQ multiplex PCR, while TCRdb's copy carries only in-frame clones and drops some. The D gene and trimming were derived from the DNA, and the V and J assignments and clone size from that table. The data show roughly 500,000 clones, 88% seen once.

Material for sequencing was PBMCs or T cells enriched from blood (not recorded which). This TCR was recovered from a woman between 40 and 50 years old who had recovered from COVID-19. This chain connects TRBV29-1 to TRBJ2-7; no firm D call. The CDR3 loop is CSVAITYEQYF. CDR3 sequence (DNA): TGCAGCGTCGCTATTACCTACGAGCAGTACTTC.